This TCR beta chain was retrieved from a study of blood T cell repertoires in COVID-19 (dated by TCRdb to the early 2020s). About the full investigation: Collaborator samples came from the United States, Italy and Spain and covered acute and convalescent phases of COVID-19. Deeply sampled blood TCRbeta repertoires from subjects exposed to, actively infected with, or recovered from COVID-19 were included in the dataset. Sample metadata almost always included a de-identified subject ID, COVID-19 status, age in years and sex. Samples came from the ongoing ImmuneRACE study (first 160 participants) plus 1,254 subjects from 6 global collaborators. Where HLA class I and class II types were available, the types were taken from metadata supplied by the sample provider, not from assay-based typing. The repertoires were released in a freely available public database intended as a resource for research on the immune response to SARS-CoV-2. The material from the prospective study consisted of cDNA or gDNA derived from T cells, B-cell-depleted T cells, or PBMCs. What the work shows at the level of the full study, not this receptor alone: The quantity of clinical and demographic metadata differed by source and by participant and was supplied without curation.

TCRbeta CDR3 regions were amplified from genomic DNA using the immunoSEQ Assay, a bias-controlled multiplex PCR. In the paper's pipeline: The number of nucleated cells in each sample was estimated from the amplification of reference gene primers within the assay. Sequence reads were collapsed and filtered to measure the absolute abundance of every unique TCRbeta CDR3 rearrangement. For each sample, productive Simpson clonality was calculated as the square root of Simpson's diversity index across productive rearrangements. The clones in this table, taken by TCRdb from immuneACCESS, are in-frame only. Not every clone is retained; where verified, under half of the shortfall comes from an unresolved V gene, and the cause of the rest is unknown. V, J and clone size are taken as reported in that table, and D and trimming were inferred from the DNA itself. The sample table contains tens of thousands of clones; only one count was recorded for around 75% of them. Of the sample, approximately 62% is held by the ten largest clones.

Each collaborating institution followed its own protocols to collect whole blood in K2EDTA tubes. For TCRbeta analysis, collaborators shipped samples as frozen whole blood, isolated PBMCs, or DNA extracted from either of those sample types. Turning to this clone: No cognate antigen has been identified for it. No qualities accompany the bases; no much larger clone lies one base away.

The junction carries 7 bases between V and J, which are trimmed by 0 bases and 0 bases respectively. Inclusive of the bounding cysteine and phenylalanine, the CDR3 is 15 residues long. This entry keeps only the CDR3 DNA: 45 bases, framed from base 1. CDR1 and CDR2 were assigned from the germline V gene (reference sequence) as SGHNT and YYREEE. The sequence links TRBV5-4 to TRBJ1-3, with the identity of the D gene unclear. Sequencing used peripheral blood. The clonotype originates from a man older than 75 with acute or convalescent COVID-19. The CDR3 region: CASSLDVSSGNTIYF. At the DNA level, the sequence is TGTGCCAGCAGCTTGGACGTGAGCTCTGGAAACACCATATATTTT.